The 19 T cell receptor beta chains presented below share a single source sample, sequenced in a study of OX40 agonist ivuxolimab in advanced cancers. The protocol was immunoSEQ multiplex PCR, while the TCRdb copy is restricted to in-frame clones and leaves out a portion. Among fewer than 100,000 clones listed, roughly 93% were seen once. Specimen: CD4+ or CD8+ T cells sorted from blood, collected in a trial of the OX40 agonist ivuxolimab. These receptors all stem from an adult with an advanced solid tumor such as melanoma, head and neck, liver or kidney cancer.

The chain combines TRBV10-1 with TRBJ2-3; TRBD2 might be the D (6 bases). Trimming left V 0 bases short and J 3 bases short, with 7 bases between. Per germline, CDR1 WNHNN and CDR2 SYGVQD (reference sequence). The CDR3 spans 14 residues. The CDR3 DNA reads TGCGCCAGCAGTGAGTCGAGCGGGACAGATACGCAGTATTTT. This translates into CASSESSGTDTQYF.

This chain links TRBV27 with TRBJ2-1; 8 nucleotides match TRBD2. The V gene end was trimmed by 3 bases and the J gene end by 8 bases; junction bases not matched to a gene: 9. Germline CDR1 MNHEY, CDR2 SMNVEV (reference sequence). This CDR3 spans 15 amino acids. Here the CDR3 reads CASSFPGGAIDEQFF. The CDR3 bases are TGTGCCAGCAGTTTCCCGGGAGGGGCGATCGATGAGCAGTTCTTC.

The chain combines TRBV6-5 with TRBJ1-1; tentative D call: TRBD1 (5 bases). The CDR3 sequence is 13 residues long. V shed 2 bases and J shed 5 bases, with 9 bases lying between them. CDR1 is MNHEY, CDR2 SVGAGI, per germline. CDR3 sequence (DNA): TGTGCCAGCAGTTACAATGGGGGTACTGAAGCTTTCTTT. Translating gives CASSYNGGTEAFF.

The chain couples TRBV9 to TRBJ2-7; 9 positions match TRBD2. This CDR3 contains 14 residues. Germline CDR1 SGDLS, CDR2 YYNGEE. Trimming took 0 bases from V and 3 from J; bases not matched to a gene: 1. The CDR3 loop reads CASSVGSGGYEQYF. The CDR3 DNA is TGTGCCAGCAGCGTAGGTAGCGGGGGCTACGAGCAGTACTTC. The variable domain in full, completed from reference TRBV9 and TRBJ2-7, reads DSGVTQTPKHLITATGQRVTLRCSPRSGDLSVYWYQQSLDQGLQFLIQYYNGEERAKGNILERFSAQQFPDLHSELNLSSLELGDSALYFCASSVGSGGYEQYFGPGTRLTVT.

This chain connects TRBV11-2 to TRBJ2-7; 8 bases align to TRBD1. There are 14 residues in the CDR3. The J segment lost 4 bases and the V segment lost 5 bases, leaving 7 bases of the junction unmatched. Germline values: CDR1 SGHAT, CDR2 FQNNGV. Here the CDR3 reads CASSVWTGRYEQYF. The CDR3 DNA reads as TGTGCCAGCAGCGTCTGGACAGGGAGATACGAGCAGTACTTC.

The V gene is TRBV11-2, the J gene TRBJ2-1; TRBD2 agrees at 7 bases. The germline gives CDR1 SGHAT, CDR2 FQNNGV. CDR3 length: 15 residues. V lost 1 base, J lost 2 bases, and 2 bases stayed unmatched. CDR3 region: CASSLGGGAYNEQFF. The DNA for the CDR3 is TGTGCCAGCAGCTTAGGCGGGGGTGCCTACAATGAGCAGTTCTTC.

The CDR3 here is CASTDRMNTEAFF. The CDR3 DNA reads TGTGCCAGCACTGACAGAATGAACACTGAAGCTTTCTTT. This sequence joins TRBV27 and TRBJ1-1; perhaps TRBD1 as D (5 bases). CDR3 length: 13 amino acids. V dropped 7 bases and J dropped 0 bases, with 9 bases sitting between them. Germline CDR1 is MNHEY and CDR2 is SMNVEV (reference sequence).

The rearrangement uses TRBV11-2 and TRBJ1-2, with TRBD1 matching over 7 bases. CDR1 and CDR2 from the germline V gene are SGHAT and FQNNGV. J lost 8 bases, V lost 2 bases, and 11 bases had no gene match. The CDR3 has 15 residues. DNA of the CDR3: TGTGCCAGCAGCTTAACGACAGGGAACTCCGGGGGCTACACCTTC. This gives the protein CASSLTTGNSGGYTF. Supplemented by reference TRBV11-2 and TRBJ1-2, the full variable domain reads EAGVAQSPRYKIIEKRQSVAFWCNPISGHATLYWYQQILGQGPKLLIQFQNNGVVDDSQLPKDRFSAERLKGVDSTLKIQPAKLEDSAVYLCASSLTTGNSGGYTFGSGTRLTVV.

The chain joins TRBV9 to TRBJ2-1, with 7 positions matching TRBD1. J lost 1 base, V lost 0 bases, and 7 bases had no gene match. CDR1 is SGDLS and CDR2 is YYNGEE in the germline V gene. The CDR3 spans 17 residues. The DNA for the CDR3 is TGTGCCAGCAGCGTAGGACAGGGTAGGGGGTCCTACAATGAGCAGTTCTTC. The encoded protein is CASSVGQGRGSYNEQFF. Based on the CDR3 plus reference TRBV9 and TRBJ2-1, the full variable domain is DSGVTQTPKHLITATGQRVTLRCSPRSGDLSVYWYQQSLDQGLQFLIQYYNGEERAKGNILERFSAQQFPDLHSELNLSSLELGDSALYFCASSVGQGRGSYNEQFFGPGTRLTVL.

The chain has TRBV19 and TRBJ2-7; D possibly corresponds to TRBD2 (6 bases). V was trimmed by 5 bases and J by 0 bases, leaving 14 bases between them. The CDR3 totals 15 residues. From germline, CDR1 is LNHDA and CDR2 SQIVND (reference sequence). The CDR3 region is CASSPGSGSSYEQYF. Written as DNA, the CDR3 is TGTGCCAGTAGTCCGGGATCCGGGAGCTCCTACGAGCAGTACTTC.

This clone came up once. The rearrangement uses TRBV27 and TRBJ2-1; 10 bases align to TRBD2. This CDR3 contains 16 residues. Unmatched junction bases numbered 6, after V lost 5 bases and J lost 2 bases. Germline assignment: CDR1 MNHEY and CDR2 SMNVEV (reference sequence). In DNA, the CDR3 is TGTGCCAGCAGTCAAAGCGGGAGGGTAGCCTACAATGAGCAGTTCTTC. This gives the protein CASSQSGRVAYNEQFF.

This clone was recorded a few times. This chain connects TRBV27 to TRBJ1-2; D is perhaps TRBD1 (5 bases). The germline V gene has CDR1 MNHEY and CDR2 SMNVEV (reference sequence). With 6 bases removed from V and 1 base from J, the gap between germline ends came to 9 bases. CDR3 length: 13 residues. The CDR3 DNA reads TGTGCCAGCAGGCCGGACAATAACTATGGCTACACCTTC. Translated, it gives CASRPDNNYGYTF.

V usage is TRBV11-2 and J usage is TRBJ2-5; D is perhaps TRBD2 (5 bases). CDR3 size: 16 residues. Deletions cut 2 bases from V and 5 bases from J, with 18 bases between. CDR1 and CDR2 from the germline V gene are SGHAT and FQNNGV. The chain's CDR3 is CASSLTGTSNWETQYF. In DNA, the CDR3 is TGTGCCAGCAGCTTAACGGGTACTAGTAACTGGGAGACCCAGTACTTC.

The chain links TRBV5-1 to TRBJ2-1, with D unclear. CDR1 and CDR2 from the germline V gene are SGHRS and YFSETQ. V dropped 0 bases and J dropped 8 bases, with 3 bases sitting between them. This CDR3 has 11 amino acids. The CDR3 protein is CASSLGYEQFF. DNA of the CDR3: TGCGCCAGCAGCTTGGGTTATGAGCAGTTCTTC.

This sequence joins TRBV6-6 and TRBJ1-2; D is undetermined. The V end lost 2 bases, the J end lost 5 bases, and 15 bases lay between the germline ends. CDR3 size: 15 residues. CDR1 and CDR2 (germline): MNHNY, SVGAGI (reference sequence). This CDR3 is CASSYPDTLQYGYTF. CDR3 coding DNA: TGTGCCAGCAGTTACCCTGACACGTTACAGTATGGCTACACCTTC.

The chain has TRBV7-3 and TRBJ2-1; possibly TRBD1 for D (5 bases). Deletions cut 5 bases from V and 7 bases from J, with 18 bases between. The germline V gene has CDR1 SGHTA and CDR2 FQGTGA. The CDR3 has 15 amino acids. The CDR3 sequence: CASSPRLSGWNEQFF. CDR3 in DNA: TGTGCCAGCAGCCCTCGTTTGTCAGGGTGGAATGAGCAGTTCTTC.

The chain is built from TRBV6-6 and TRBJ2-3; D ambiguous. The CDR3 has 14 amino acids. V was pared by 1 base and J by 6 bases, with 11 bases between. CDR1 and CDR2 (germline): MNHNY, SVGAGI (reference sequence). The CDR3 nucleotides read TGTGCCAGCAGTTACTTGGGATGGGCGGATACGCAGTATTTT. Amino acids: CASSYLGWADTQYF.

J is TRBJ1-5 and V is TRBV27; 8 positions match TRBD1. CDR1 is MNHEY, CDR2 SMNVEV, per germline (reference sequence). V lost 5 bases and J lost 7; bases outside the gene matches: 7. This CDR3 has 14 amino acids. CDR3 residues: CASSRQGFGQPQHF. CDR3 in DNA: TGTGCCAGCAGTCGACAGGGGTTCGGGCAGCCCCAGCATTTT.

This clone was counted once. The genes are TRBV6-4 and TRBJ2-1; D is tentatively TRBD1 or TRBD2 (5 bases each). Per the germline V gene, CDR1 is MRHNA and CDR2 is SNTAGT. V shed 8 bases and J shed 0 bases, with 20 bases lying between them. There are 17 residues in the CDR3. Here the CDR3 DNA reads TGTGCCAGCCGGGACCAACAATCGAGGGGCTCCTACAATGAGCAGTTCTTC. Translation: CASRDQQSRGSYNEQFF.